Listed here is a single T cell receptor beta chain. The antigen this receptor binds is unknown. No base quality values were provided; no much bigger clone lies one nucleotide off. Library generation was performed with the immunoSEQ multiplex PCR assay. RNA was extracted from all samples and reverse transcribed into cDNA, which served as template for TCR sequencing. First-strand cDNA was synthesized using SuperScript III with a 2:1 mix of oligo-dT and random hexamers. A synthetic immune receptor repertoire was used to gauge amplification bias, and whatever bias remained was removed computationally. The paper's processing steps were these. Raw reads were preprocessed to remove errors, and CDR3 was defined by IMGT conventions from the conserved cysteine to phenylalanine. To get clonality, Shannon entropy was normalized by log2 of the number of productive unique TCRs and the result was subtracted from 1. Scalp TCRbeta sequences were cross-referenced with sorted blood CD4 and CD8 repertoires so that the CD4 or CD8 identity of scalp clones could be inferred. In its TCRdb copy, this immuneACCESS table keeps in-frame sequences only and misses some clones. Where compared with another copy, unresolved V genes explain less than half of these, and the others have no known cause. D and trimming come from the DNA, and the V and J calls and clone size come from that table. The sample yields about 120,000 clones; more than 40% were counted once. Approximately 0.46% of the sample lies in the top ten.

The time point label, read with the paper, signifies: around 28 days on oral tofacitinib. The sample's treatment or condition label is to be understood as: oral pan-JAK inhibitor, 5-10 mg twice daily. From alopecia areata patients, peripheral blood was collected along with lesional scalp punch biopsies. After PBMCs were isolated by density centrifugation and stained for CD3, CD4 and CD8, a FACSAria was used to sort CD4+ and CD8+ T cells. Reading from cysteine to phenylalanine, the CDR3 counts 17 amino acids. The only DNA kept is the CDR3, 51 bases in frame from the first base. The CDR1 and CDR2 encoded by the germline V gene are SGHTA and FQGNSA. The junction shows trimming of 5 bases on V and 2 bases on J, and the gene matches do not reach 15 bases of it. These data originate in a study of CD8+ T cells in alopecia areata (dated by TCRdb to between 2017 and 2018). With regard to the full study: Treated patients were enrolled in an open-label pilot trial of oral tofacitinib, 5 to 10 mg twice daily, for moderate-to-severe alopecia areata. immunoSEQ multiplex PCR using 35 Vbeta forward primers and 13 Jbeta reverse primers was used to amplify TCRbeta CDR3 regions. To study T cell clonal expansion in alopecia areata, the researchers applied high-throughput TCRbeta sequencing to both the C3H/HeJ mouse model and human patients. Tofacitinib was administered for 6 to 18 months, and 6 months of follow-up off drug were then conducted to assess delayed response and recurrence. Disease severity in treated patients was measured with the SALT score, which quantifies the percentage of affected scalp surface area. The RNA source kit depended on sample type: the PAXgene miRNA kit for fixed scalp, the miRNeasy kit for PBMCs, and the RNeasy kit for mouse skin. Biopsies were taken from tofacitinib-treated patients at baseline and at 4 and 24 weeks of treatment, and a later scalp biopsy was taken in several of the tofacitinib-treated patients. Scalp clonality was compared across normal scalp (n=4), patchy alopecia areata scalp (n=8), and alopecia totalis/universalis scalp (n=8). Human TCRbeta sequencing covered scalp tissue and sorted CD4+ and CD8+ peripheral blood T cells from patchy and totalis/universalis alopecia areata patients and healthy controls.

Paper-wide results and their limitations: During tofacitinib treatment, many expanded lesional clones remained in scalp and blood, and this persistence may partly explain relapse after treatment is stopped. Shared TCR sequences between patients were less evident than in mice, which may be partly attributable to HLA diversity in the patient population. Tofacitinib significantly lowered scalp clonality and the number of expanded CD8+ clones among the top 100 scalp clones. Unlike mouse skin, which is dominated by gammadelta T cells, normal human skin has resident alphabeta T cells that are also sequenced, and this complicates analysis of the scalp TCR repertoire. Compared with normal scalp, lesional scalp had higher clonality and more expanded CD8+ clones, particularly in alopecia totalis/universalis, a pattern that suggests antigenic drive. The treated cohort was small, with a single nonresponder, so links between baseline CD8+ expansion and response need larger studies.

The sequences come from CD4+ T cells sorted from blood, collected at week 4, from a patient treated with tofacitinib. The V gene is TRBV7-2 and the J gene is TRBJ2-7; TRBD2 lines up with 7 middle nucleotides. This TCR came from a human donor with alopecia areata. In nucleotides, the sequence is TGTGCCAGCAGCCTCCGGGACTATGAAGTAGGGGCCTACGAGCAGTACTTC. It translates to CASSLRDYEVGAYEQYF.